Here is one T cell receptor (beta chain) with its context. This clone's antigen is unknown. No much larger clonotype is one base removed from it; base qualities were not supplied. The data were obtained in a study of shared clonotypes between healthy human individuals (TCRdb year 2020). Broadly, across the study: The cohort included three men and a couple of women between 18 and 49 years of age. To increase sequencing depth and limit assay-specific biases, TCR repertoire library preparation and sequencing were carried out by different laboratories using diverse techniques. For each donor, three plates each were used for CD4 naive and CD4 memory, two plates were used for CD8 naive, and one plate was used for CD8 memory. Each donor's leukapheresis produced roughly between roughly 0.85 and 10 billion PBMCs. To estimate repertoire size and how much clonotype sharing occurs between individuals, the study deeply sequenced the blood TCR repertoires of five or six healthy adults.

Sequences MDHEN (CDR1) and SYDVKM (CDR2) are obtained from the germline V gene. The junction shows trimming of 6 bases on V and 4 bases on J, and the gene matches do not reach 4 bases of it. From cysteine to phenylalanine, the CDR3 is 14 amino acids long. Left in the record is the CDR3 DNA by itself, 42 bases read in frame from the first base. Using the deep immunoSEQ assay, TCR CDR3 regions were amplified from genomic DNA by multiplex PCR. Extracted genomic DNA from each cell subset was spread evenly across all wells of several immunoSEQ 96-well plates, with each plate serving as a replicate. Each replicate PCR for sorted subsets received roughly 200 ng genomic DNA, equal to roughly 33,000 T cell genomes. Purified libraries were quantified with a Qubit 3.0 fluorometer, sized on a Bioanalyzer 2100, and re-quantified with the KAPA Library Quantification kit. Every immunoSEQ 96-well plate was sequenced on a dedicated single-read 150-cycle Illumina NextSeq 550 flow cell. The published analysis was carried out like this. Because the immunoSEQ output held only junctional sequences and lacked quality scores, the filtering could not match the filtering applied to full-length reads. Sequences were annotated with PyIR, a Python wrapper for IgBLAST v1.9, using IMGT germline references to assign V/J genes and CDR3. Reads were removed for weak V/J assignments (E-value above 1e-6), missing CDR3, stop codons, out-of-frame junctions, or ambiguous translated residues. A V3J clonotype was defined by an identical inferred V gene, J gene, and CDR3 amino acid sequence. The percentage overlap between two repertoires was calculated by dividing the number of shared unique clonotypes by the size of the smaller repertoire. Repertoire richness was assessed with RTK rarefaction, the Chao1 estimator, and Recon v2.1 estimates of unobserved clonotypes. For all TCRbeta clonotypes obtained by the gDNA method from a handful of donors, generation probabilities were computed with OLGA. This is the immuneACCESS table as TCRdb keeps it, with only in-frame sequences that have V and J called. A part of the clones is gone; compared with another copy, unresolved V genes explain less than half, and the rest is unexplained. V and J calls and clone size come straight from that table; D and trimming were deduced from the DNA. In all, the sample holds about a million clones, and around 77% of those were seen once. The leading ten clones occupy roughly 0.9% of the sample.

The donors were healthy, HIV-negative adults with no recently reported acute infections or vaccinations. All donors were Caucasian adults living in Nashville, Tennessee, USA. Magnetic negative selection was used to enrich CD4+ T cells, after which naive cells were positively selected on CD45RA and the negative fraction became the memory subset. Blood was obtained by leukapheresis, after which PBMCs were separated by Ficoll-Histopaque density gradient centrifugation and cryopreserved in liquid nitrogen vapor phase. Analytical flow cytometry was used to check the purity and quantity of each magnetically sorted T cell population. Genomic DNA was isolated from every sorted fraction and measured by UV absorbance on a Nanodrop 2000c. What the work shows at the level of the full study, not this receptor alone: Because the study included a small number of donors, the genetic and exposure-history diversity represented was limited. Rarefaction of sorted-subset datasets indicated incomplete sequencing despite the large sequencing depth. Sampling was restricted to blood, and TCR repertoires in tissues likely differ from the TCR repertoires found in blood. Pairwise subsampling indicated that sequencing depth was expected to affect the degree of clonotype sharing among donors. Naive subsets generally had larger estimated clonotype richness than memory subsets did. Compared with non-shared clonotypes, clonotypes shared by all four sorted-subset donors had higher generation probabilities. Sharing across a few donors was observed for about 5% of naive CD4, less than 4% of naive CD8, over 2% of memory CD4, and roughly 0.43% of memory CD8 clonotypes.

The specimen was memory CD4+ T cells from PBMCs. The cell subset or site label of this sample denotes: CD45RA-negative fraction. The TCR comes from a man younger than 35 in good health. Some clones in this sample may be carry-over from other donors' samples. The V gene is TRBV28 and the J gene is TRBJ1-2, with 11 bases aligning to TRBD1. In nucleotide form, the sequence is TGTGCCAGCAGCCACGGACAGGGGGCCTATGGCTACACCTTC. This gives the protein CASSHGQGAYGYTF.